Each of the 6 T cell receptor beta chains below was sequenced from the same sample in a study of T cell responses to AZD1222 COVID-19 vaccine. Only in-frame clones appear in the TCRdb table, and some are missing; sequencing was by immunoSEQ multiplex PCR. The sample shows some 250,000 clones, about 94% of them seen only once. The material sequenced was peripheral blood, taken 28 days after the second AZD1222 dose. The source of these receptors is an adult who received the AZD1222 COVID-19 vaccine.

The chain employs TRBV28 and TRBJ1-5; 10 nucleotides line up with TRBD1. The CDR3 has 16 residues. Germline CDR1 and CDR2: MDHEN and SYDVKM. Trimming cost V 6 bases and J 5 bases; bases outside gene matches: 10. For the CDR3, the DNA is TGTGCCAGCAGCATAGCGTCGACAGGGGGCGATCAGCCCCAGCATTTT. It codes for CASSIASTGGDQPQHF.

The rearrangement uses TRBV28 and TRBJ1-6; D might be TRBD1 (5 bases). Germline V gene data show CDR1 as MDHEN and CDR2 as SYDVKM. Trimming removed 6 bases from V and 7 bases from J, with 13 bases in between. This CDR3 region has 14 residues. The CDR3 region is CASSPSGVNSPLHF. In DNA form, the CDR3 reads TGTGCCAGCAGCCCTTCGGGGGTGAATTCACCCCTCCACTTT.

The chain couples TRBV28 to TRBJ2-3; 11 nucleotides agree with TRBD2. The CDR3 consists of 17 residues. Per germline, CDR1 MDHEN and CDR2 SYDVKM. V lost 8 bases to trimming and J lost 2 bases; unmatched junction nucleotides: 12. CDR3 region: CASAKASGGYNTDTQYF. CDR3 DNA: TGTGCCAGCGCCAAGGCTAGCGGGGGGTACAACACAGATACGCAGTATTTT.

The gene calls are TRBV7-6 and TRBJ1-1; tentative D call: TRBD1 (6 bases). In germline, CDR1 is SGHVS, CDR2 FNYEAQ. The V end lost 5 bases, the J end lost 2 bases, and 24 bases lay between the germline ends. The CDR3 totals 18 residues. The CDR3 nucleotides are TGTGCCAGCAGCACACCTTCAGGGGCGCTGGGCCTCAACACTGAAGCTTTCTTT. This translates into CASSTPSGALGLNTEAFF. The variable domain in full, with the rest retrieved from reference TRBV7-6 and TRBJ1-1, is GAGVSQSPRYKVTKRGQDVALRCDPISGHVSLYWYRQALGQGPEFLTYFNYEAQQDKSGLPNDRFSAERPEGSISTLTIQRTEQRDSAMYRCASSTPSGALGLNTEAFFGQGTRLTVV.

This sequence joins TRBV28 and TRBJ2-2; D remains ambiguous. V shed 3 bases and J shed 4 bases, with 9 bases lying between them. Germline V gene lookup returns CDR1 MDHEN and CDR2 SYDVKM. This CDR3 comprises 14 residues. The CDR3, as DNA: TGTGCCAGCAGTTTCGGGCCTAGCACCGGGGAGCTGTTTTTT. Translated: CASSFGPSTGELFF.

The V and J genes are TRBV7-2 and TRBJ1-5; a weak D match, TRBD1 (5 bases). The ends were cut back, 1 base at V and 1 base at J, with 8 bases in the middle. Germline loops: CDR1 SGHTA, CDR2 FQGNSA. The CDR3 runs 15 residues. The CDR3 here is CASSLVGASNQPQHF. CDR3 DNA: TGTGCCAGCAGCTTAGTTGGGGCGAGCAATCAGCCCCAGCATTTT.